This T cell receptor (beta chain) was captured by sequencing in a study of OX40 agonist ivuxolimab in advanced cancers. Study summary: Three patients showed partial responses: one hepatocellular carcinoma and two cutaneous melanoma cases.

TCRdb's copy holds only in-frame clones and misses some; the assay was immunoSEQ multiplex PCR. The table has around 90,000 clones, around 86% seen once. Notes on this clone: Antigen: not known.

Study findings and constraints: In general, CD8+ T cells held more expanded clones than CD4+ did, on average. Clones of CD4+ and CD8+ blood T cells grew by week 6 at doses of 0.1 to 3.0 mg/kg.

V was pared by 2 bases and J by 14 bases, with 19 bases between. Germline-derived CDR1 and CDR2 are MNHNY and SVGAGI (reference sequence). The CDR3 extends over 14 amino acids. The TCR comes from an adult with an advanced solid tumor such as melanoma, head and neck, liver or kidney cancer. Sequencing used CD4+ or CD8+ T cells sorted from blood, obtained in a trial of the OX40 agonist ivuxolimab. The V call is TRBV6-6, the J call TRBJ2-4, with D possibly called TRBD1 or TRBD2 (5 bases each). The CDR3: CASSYGTARGSEYF. In DNA, the CDR3 is TGTGCCAGCAGTTACGGGACGGCGAGAGGAAGTGAGTACTTC.